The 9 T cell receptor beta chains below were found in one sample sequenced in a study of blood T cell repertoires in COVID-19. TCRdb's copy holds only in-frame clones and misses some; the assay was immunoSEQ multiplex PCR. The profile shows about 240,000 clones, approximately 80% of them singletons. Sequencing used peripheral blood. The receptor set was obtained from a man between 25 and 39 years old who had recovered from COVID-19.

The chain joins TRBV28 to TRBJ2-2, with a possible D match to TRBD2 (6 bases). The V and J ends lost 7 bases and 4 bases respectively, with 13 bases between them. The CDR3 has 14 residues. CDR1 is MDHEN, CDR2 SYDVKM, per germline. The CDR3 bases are TGTGCCAGCATTGGGGGGTTTCCCACCGGGGAGCTGTTTTTT. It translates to CASIGGFPTGELFF.

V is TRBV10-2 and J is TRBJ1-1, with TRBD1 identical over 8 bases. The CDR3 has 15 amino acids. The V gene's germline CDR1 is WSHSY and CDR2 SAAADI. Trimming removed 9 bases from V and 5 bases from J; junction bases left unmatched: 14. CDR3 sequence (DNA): TGCGCCAGTCACCTTACTACGACAGGGGTGACTGAAGCTTTCTTT. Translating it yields CASHLTTTGVTEAFF.

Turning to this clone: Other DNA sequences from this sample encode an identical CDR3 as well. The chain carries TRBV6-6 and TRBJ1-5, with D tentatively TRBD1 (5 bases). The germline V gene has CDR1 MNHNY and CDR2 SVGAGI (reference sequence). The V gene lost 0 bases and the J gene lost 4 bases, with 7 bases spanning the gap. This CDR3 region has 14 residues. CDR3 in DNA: TGTGCCAGCAGTTACTCGGGGGGTAATCAGCCCCAGCATTTT. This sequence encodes CASSYSGGNQPQHF.

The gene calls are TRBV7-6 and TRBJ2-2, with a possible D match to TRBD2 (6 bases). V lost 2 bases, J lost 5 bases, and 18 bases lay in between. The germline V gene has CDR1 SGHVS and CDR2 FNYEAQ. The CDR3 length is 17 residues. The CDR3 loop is CASSLRQKAAGTGELFF. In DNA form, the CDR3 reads TGTGCCAGCAGCTTACGACAGAAGGCCGCGGGAACCGGGGAGCTGTTTTTT.

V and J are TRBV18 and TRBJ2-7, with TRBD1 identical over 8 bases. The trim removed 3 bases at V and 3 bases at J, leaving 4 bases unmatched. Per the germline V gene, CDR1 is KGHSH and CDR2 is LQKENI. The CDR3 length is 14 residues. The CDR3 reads CASSPGTGSYEQYV. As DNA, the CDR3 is TGTGCCAGCTCACCGGGGACAGGCAGCTACGAGCAGTACGTC.

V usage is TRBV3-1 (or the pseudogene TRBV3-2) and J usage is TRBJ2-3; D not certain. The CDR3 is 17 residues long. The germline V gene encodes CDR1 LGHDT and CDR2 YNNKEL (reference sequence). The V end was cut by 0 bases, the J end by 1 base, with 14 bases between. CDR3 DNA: TGTGCCAGCAGCCAAGATACCCCCAGCGTACGCACAGATACGCAGTATTTT. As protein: CASSQDTPSVRTDTQYF.

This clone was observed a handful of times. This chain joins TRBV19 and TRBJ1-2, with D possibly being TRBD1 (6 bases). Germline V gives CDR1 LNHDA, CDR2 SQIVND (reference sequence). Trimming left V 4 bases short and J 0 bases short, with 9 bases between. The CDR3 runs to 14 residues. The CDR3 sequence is CASSKDRTNYGYTF. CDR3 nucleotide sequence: TGTGCCAGTAGTAAGGACAGAACTAACTATGGCTACACCTTC.

As DNA, the CDR3 is TGTGCCAGCAGTCGACAGGTTGGCACTGAAGCTTTCTTT. Its protein product is CASSRQVGTEAFF. This chain joins TRBV12-3 or TRBV12-4 and TRBJ1-1; D possibly corresponds to TRBD1 (6 bases). Trimming took off 5 bases at V and 4 bases at J, with 11 bases between the two ends. The CDR3 extends over 13 amino acids.

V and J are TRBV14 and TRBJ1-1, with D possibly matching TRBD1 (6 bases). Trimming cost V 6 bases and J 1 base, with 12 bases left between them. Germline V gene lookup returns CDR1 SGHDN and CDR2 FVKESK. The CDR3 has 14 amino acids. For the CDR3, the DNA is TGTGCCAGCAGGAAAACAGGGAAGAACACTGAAGCTTTCTTT. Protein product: CASRKTGKNTEAFF.